This T cell receptor beta chain was sequenced in a study of Ad26.COV2.S vaccination and SARS-CoV-2 variants. Study summary: The COV1001 Ad26.COV2.S trial arm included the donor. The vaccine Ad26.COV2.S was put into the muscle once, or twice with 56 days between. Study outcomes and limitations: Using TCR breadth and depth analyses may have led to underestimated total T cell responses.

Sequenced by immunoSEQ multiplex PCR; TCRdb stores in-frame clones only, minus some. The sample consists of 200,000 to 250,000 clones, 85% to 90% of them appearing once. The germline CDR1 and CDR2 sequences are SGDLS and YYNGEE. The V end lost 3 bases, the J end lost 10 bases, and 16 bases lay between the germline ends. The CDR3 covers 13 residues. Treatment reported: some 19 received Ad26.COV2.S at low or high dose, single or two shots; several received placebo; per-sample allocation not given. Vaccine and placebo recipients were sampled on day 63 after the first injection. An adult aged 18-55 years in Boston served as the donor. To note about this clone: The target antigen is unknown.

The material was peripheral blood, obtained in a trial of Ad26.COV2.S vaccine versus placebo. The chain carries TRBV9 and TRBJ1-1, with a tentative D call TRBD1 (6 bases). This TCR came from a person between 18 and 65 years old who received the Ad26.COV2.S COVID-19 vaccine or a placebo. Here the CDR3 reads CASSAAQQGPAFF. The CDR3 DNA reads as TGTGCCAGCAGCGCAGCGCAACAGGGACCAGCTTTCTTT.